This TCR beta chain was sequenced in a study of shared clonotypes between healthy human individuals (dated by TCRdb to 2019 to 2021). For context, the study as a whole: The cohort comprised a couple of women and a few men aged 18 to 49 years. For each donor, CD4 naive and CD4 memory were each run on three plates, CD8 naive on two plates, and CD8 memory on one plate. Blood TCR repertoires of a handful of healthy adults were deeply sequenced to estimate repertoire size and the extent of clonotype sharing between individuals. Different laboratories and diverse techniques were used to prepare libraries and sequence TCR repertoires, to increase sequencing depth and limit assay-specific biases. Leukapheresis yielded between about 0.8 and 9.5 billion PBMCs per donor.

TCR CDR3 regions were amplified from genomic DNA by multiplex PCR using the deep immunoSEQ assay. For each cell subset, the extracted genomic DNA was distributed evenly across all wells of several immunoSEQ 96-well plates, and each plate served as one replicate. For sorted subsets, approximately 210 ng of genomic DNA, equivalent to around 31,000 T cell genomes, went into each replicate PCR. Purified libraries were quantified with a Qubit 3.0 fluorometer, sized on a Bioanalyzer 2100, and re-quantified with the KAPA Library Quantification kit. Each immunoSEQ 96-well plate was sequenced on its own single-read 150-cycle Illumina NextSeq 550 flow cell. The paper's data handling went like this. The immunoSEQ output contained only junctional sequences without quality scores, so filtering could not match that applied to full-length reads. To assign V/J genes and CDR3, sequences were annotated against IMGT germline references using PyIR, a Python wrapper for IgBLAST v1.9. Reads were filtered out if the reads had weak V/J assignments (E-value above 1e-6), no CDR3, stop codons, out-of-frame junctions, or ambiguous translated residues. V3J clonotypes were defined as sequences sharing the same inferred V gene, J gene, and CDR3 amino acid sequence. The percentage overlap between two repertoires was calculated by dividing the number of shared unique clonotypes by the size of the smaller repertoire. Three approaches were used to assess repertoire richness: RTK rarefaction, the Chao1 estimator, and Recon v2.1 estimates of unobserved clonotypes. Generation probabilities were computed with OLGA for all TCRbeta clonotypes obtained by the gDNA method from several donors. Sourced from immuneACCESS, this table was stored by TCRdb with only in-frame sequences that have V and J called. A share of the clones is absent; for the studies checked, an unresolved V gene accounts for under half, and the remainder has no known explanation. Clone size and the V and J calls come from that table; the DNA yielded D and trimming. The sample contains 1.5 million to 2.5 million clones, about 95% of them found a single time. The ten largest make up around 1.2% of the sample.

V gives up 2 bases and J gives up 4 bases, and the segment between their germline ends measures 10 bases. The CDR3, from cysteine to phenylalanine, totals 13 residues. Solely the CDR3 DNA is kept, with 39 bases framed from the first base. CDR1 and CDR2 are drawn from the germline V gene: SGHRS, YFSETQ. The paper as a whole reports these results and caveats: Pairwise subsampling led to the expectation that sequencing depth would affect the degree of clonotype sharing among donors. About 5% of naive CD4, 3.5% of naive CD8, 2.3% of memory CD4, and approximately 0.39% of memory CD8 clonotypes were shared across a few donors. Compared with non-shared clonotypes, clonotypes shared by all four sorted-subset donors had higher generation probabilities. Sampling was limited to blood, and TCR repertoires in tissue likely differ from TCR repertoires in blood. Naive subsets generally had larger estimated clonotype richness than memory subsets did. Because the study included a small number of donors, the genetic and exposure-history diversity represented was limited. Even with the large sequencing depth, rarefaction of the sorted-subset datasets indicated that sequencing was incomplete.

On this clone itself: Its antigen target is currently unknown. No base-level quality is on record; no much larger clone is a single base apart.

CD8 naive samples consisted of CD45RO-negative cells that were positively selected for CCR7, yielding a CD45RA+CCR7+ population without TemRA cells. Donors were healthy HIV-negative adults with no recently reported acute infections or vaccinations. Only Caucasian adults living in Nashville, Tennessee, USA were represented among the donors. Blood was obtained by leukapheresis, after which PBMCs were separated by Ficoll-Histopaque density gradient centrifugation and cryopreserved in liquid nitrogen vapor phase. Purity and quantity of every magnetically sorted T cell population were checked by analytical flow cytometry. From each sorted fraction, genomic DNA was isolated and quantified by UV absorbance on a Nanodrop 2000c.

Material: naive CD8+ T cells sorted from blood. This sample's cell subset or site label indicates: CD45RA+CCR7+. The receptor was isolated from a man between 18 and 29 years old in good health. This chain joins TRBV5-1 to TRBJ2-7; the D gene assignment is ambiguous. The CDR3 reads CASSLSAGYEQYF. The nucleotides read TGCGCCAGCAGCTTATCAGCCGGTTACGAGCAGTACTTC.